Listed below are T cell receptor beta chains from one sample, sequenced in a study of blood T cell repertoires in COVID-19. Sequencing used immunoSEQ multiplex PCR; TCRdb keeps in-frame clones, though not all of them. The table records approximately 290,000 clones, around 89% of them present only once. The sample taken for sequencing was peripheral blood. These receptor sequences come from a man aged 25 to 45 with acute or convalescent COVID-19. The CDR3 runs from the conserved cysteine through the conserved F or W. A D gene is named only where the DNA matches it firmly. Size is stated for part of the rows, as once, few or many counts, or as a class when the clone is expanded.

D: -; length: 14; size: -; J: TRBJ1-6; V: TRBV5-1; CDR3: CASSRRQQNSPLHF; DNA: TGCGCCAGCAGCCGTCGACAGCAAAATTCACCCCTCCACTTT
D: TRBD2; length: 15; size: -; J: TRBJ2-3; V: TRBV5-5; CDR3: CASSSRSGGAYTQYF; DNA: TGTGCCAGCAGCTCACGGTCGGGGGGGGCTTATACGCAGTATTTT
D: -; length: 19; size: few; J: TRBJ1-4; V: TRBV18; CDR3: CASSPIAGGRSLLNEKLFF; DNA: TGTGCCAGCTCACCAATAGCGGGGGGCAGATCCCTCCTCAATGAAAAACTGTTTTTT
D: TRBD2; length: 15; size: -; J: TRBJ2-2; V: TRBV28; CDR3: CASSRLAGETGELFF; DNA: TGTGCCAGCAGTCGTTTGGCGGGAGAGACCGGGGAGCTGTTTTTT
D: -; length: 15; size: once; J: TRBJ1-5; V: TRBV5-1; CDR3: CASSLGQAGNQPQHF; DNA: TGCGCCAGCAGCTTGGGACAGGCTGGGAATCAGCCCCAGCATTTT
D: -; length: 13; size: -; J: TRBJ1-6; V: TRBV28; CDR3: CASSLFRGSPLHF; DNA: TGTGCCAGCAGTTTATTCCGGGGTTCACCCCTCCACTTT
D: TRBD2; length: 15; size: -; J: TRBJ2-1; V: TRBV9; CDR3: CASSAGLATYNEQFF; DNA: TGTGCCAGCAGTGCCGGACTAGCGACATACAATGAGCAGTTCTTC
D: -; length: 14; size: -; J: TRBJ1-5; V: TRBV18; CDR3: CASSFTQGNQPQHF; DNA: TGTGCCAGCTCATTTACTCAGGGGAATCAGCCCCAGCATTTT
D: -; length: 14; size: few; J: TRBJ1-3; V: TRBV18; CDR3: CASSPTASGNTIYF; DNA: TGTGCCAGCTCACCAACAGCCTCTGGAAACACCATATATTTT
D: -; length: 11; size: -; J: TRBJ1-2; V: TRBV12-3/TRBV12-4; CDR3: CASSFSHLYTF; DNA: TGTGCCAGCAGTTTTTCACACCTCTACACCTTC
D: TRBD2; length: 12; size: -; J: TRBJ2-7; V: TRBV6-5; CDR3: CASRGGEYEQYF; DNA: TGTGCCAGCAGGGGGGGGGAATACGAGCAGTACTTC
D: TRBD2; length: 15; size: -; J: TRBJ2-7; V: TRBV28; CDR3: CASSSTSFKFREQYF; DNA: TGTGCCAGCAGTTCGACTAGCTTCAAGTTTCGCGAGCAGTACTTC
D: -; length: 12; size: -; J: TRBJ1-2; V: TRBV6-6; CDR3: CASSSGVYGYTF; DNA: TGTGCCAGCAGTTCAGGGGTCTATGGCTACACCTTC
D: -; length: 13; size: -; J: TRBJ1-5; V: TRBV20-1; CDR3: CSASVARHQPQHF; DNA: TGCAGTGCTAGTGTCGCCAGGCATCAGCCCCAGCATTTT
D: -; length: 15; size: once; J: TRBJ1-3; V: TRBV5-1; CDR3: CASSFEGGRGNTIYF; DNA: TGCGCCAGCAGCTTCGAGGGAGGTCGCGGAAACACCATATATTTT